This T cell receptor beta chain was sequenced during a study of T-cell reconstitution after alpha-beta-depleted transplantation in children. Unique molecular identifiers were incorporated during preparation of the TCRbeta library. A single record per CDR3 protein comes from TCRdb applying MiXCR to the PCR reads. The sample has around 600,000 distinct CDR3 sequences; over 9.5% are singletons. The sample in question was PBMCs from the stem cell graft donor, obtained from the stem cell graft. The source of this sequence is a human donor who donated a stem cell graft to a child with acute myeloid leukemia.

The CDR3 DNA reads TGTGCCATCAGTGAAAGACTAGCGGGAGTGTACCAAGAGACCCAGTACTTC. Protein sequence: CAISERLAGVYQETQYF. V usage is TRBV10-3 and J usage is TRBJ2-5, with 12 bases aligning to TRBD2. The trim removed 3 bases at V and 0 bases at J, leaving 5 bases unmatched. In germline, CDR1 is ENHRY, CDR2 SYGVKD. There are 17 residues in the CDR3.